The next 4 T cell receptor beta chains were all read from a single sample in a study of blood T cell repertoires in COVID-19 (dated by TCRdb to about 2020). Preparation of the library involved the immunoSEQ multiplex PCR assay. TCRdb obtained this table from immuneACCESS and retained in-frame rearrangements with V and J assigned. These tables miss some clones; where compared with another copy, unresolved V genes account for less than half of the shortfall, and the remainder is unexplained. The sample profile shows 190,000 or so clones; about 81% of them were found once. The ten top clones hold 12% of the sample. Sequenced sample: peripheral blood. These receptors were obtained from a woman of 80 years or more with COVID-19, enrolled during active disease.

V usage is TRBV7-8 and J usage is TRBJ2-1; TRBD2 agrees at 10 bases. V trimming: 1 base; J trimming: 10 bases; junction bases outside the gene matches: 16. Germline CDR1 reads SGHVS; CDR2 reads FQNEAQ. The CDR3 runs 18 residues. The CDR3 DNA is TGTGCCAGCAGCTTAGTCGCGCTTCGGACCCTAGCGGGAGCCGAGCAGTTCTTC. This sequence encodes CASSLVALRTLAGAEQFF.

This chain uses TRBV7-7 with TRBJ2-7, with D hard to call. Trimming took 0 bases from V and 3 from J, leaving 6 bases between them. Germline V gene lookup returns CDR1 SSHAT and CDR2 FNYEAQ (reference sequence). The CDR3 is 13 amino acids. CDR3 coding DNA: TGTGCCAGCAGCTTAGCGGCCGACTACGAGCAGTACTTC. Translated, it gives CASSLAADYEQYF.

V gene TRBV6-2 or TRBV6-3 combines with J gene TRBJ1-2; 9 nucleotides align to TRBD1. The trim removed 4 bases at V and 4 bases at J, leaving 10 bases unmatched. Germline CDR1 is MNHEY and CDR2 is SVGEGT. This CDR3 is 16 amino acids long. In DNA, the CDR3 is TGTGCCAGCAGTTCATCTCCGGGACAGGGCAGCTATGGCTACACCTTC. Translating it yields CASSSSPGQGSYGYTF.

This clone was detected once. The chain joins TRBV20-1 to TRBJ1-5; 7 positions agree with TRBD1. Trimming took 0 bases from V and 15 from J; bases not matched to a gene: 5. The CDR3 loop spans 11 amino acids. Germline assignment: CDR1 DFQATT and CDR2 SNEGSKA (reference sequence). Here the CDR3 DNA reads TGCAGTGCTAGAGATGCAGACAGGGTGCATTTT. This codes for CSARDADRVHF.